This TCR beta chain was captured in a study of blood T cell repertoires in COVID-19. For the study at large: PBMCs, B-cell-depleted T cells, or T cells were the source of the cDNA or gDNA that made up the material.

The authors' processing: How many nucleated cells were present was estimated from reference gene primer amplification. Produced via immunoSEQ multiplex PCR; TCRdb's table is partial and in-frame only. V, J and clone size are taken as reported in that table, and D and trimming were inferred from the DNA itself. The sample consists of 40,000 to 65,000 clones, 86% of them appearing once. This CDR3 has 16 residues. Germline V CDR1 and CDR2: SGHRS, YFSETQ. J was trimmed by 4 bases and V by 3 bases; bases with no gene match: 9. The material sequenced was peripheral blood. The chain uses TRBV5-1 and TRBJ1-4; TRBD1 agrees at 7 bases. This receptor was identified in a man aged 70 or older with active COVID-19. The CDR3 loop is CASSSGTASFNEKLFF. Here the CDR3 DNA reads TGCGCCAGCAGCTCTGGGACAGCGTCTTTTAATGAAAAACTGTTTTTT. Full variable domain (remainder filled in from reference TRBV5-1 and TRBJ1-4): KAGVTQTPRYLIKTRGQQVTLSCSPISGHRSVSWYQQTPGQGLQFLFEYFSETQRNKGNFPGRFSGRQFSNSRSEMNVSTLELGDSALYLCASSSGTASFNEKLFFGSGTQLSVL.